A selection of T cell receptor beta chains follows, all from one sample in a study of T cell changes during pregnancy in multiple sclerosis. Assay: immunoSEQ multiplex PCR; the TCRdb copy retains only in-frame clones and omits some. The table records around 50,000 clones, roughly nine tenths of them present only once. Material: CD8+ T cells from peripheral blood mononuclear cells, obtained in the second trimester of pregnancy. These receptors were taken from a female donor with multiple sclerosis, enrolled in a pregnancy study. CDR3s include the opening cysteine and the closing phenylalanine or tryptophan.

>TRBV28
CASSLSRDNYEQYF
>TRBV15
CATSRGGQGTDTQYF
>TRBV7-6
CASSFTGEDEQYF
>TRBV6-5
CASSYGTGVSYNEQFF
>TRBV27
CASSSSVIGLWEQFF
>TRBV7-9
CASSSLDRVGGELFF
>TRBV29-1
CSVEDGKGRSTGELFF
>TRBV10-3
CAISVPSGGPLGPYNEQFF
>TRBV5-8
CASSLELAGGTDTQYF
>TRBV11-2
CASSSTPGNTEAFF
>TRBV5-1
CASSLSFEGFYGYTF
>TRBV5-1
CASSLRQGTLHEQFF
>TRBV5-8
CASSLSREVGTDTQYF
>TRBV7-9
CASSPTSGRWETQYF
>TRBV27
CASSLVAGGPYEQYF
>TRBV21-1
CASSKELAHGRWTQYF
>TRBV5-6
CASSLQTGGIEQYF
>TRBV11-3
CASSLGSLSEAFF
>TRBV14
CASSQIQGVYHEQYF
>TRBV7-8
CASSLDRNPINYEQYF
>TRBV10-2
CASRASGGLDTQYF
>TRBV9
CASSPSGGLYQPQHF
>TRBV4-1
CASSQDPSGIYEQYF
>TRBV18
CASSPPGYDPREQYF
>TRBV4-1
CASSQRLAYNEQFF
>TRBV9
CASSMGHPNTEAFF
>TRBV11-2
CASSLAAGTEANYGYTF
>TRBV29-1
CSVLSSGGTNTGELFF
>TRBV5-6
CASKRGHPGSYGYTF
>TRBV6-5
CASSSLGGVIGNEQFF
>TRBV15
CATSRDRTGQKQPQHF
>TRBV4-2
CASSSLEGENTEAFF
>TRBV15
CATSRTLGQGRGMNTEAFF
>TRBV4-1
CASSQVEGQNTEAFF
>TRBV7-9
CASSAPAGGYNEQFF
>TRBV9
CASSVKTQDTQYF
>TRBV19
CASSRSANTGELFF
>TRBV7-2
CASSPFSGGNQPQHF
>TRBV5-1
CASRLDPISGNTIYF
>TRBV7-2
CASSAQGFEQYF